Listed below are T cell receptor beta chains from one sample, sequenced in a study of T cell responses to AZD1222 COVID-19 vaccine. Method: immunoSEQ multiplex PCR; TCRdb's copy keeps in-frame clones and lacks some. The table records approximately 91,000 clones, over 75% of them present only once. The specimen comprised peripheral blood, sampled on day 0 of AZD1222 vaccination. These receptors came from an adult in good health. The CDR3 runs from the conserved cysteine through the conserved F or W. A D gene is named only where the DNA matches it firmly. Some rows mark clone size as missing; the rest say once, few, many or name a class of expanded clone.

TRBJ1-1 | TRBV5-6 | . | . | TGTGCCAGCAGCTCGGGACTGACAAACACTGAAGCTTTCTTT | CASSSGLTNTEAFF
TRBJ2-1 | TRBV2 | . | few | TGTGCCAAACAGGAAAGCTCCTACAATGAGCAGTTCTTC | CAKQESSYNEQFF
TRBJ2-7 | TRBV29-1 | TRBD1 | few | TGCAGCGTCAAGGACAGGGGCGTATCCTACGAGCAGTACTTC | CSVKDRGVSYEQYF
TRBJ2-7 | TRBV4-3 | TRBD2 | . | TGCGCCAGCAGCCAAGTGCGGGGGGGGTCCTACGAGCAGTACTTC | CASSQVRGGSYEQYF
TRBJ1-1 | TRBV7-6 | TRBD1 | . | TGTGCCAGCATCCCTGGGCAGGGGGCTTCTATCATTGAAGCTTTCTTT | CASIPGQGASIIEAFF
TRBJ2-7 | TRBV24-1 | TRBD2 | . | TGTGCCACCCGAGCAGCGGGGGGCTACGAGCAGTACTTC | CATRAAGGYEQYF
TRBJ2-7 | TRBV18 | TRBD1 | . | TGTGCCAGCTCACCGGGGACAGGGGGATACTACGAGCAGTACTTC | CASSPGTGGYYEQYF
TRBJ2-5 | TRBV7-9 | . | . | TGTGCCAGCAGCCCTGAGGGCCTGGCGGAGACCCAGTACTTC | CASSPEGLAETQYF
TRBJ1-2 | TRBV29-1 | TRBD1 | . | TGCAGCGTTGAAGATAACGACAGGGGCCGAGGAGGCTACACCTTC | CSVEDNDRGRGGYTF
TRBJ2-3 | TRBV5-4 | . | . | TGTGCCAGCAGCTTGCCCTCGGGGTACACAGATACGCAGTATTTT | CASSLPSGYTDTQYF
TRBJ2-2 | TRBV19 | TRBD1 | . | TGTGCCAGTAGAAGACAGGGCAACACCGGGGAGCTGTTTTTT | CASRRQGNTGELFF
TRBJ2-5 | TRBV12-5 | TRBD1 | . | TGTGCTAGTGGTTTGAAGACAGGGGGAGCCGACCAAGAGACCCAGTACTTC | CASGLKTGGADQETQYF
TRBJ1-1 | TRBV25-1 | . | . | TGTGCCAGCAGTGATCAATTGAACACTGAAGCTTTCTTT | CASSDQLNTEAFF
TRBJ1-1 | TRBV28 | . | . | TGTGCCAGCACACCGCCCGGGGGGCGAGGGACTGAAGCTTTCTTT | CASTPPGGRGTEAFF
TRBJ1-2 | TRBV3-1/TRBV3-2 | . | once | TGTGCCAGCAGCCAAGATCAGTTTAGGGCTAACTATGGCTACACCTTC | CASSQDQFRANYGYTF
TRBJ1-2 | TRBV11-2 | . | . | TGTGCCAGCAGCTTAGGAGGGCGGAGAAGTTTC | CASSLGGRRSF
TRBJ2-7 | TRBV7-9 | . | . | TGTGCCACCGGTAGGGGGGCGGAAGAGCAGTACTTC | CATGRGAEEQYF
TRBJ2-2 | TRBV5-1 | . | . | TGCGCCAGCAGCTCCCCCAAGGCAGGAAGCACCGGGGAGCTGTTTTTT | CASSSPKAGSTGELFF
TRBJ2-3 | TRBV5-1 | TRBD2 | . | TGCGCCAGCAGCTTGGGGTCCAGCGGGGGGCGCACAGATACGCAGTATTTT | CASSLGSSGGRTDTQYF
TRBJ2-7 | TRBV3-1/TRBV3-2 | . | . | TGTGCCAGCAGCCAAGGGCCAAACTCCTACGAGCAGTACTTC | CASSQGPNSYEQYF
TRBJ2-5 | TRBV6-5 | TRBD1 | . | TGTGCCAGCAGTTCGGACAGGGCCCAGACCCAGTACTTC | CASSSDRAQTQYF
TRBJ2-7 | TRBV20-1 | TRBD2 | . | TGCAGTGCCGCGGGGGACGAGCAGTACTTC | CSAAGDEQYF
TRBJ2-3 | TRBV5-1 | TRBD2 | . | TGCGCCAGCAGCACAGGACTAGCCCTGAGCGATACGCAGTATTTT | CASSTGLALSDTQYF
TRBJ2-1 | TRBV12-3/TRBV12-4 | . | . | TGTGCCAGCAGGGATTCGTGGAATGAGCAGTTCTTC | CASRDSWNEQFF
TRBJ2-1 | TRBV11-3 | . | . | TGTGCCAGCAGCCCCAGTGGGGGGGGCGTTTACAATGAGCAGTTCTTC | CASSPSGGGVYNEQFF
TRBJ2-2 | TRBV19 | TRBD1 | . | TGTGCCAGCGGGACAGGGGCCACCGGGGAGCTGTTTTTT | CASGTGATGELFF
TRBJ1-3 | TRBV5-4 | . | . | TGTGCCAGCAGCTTGGCCGTCGGCTCTGGAAACACCATATATTTT | CASSLAVGSGNTIYF
TRBJ2-1 | TRBV7-9 | . | . | TGTGCCAGCAGCTTAGGGGCTAGCGAAAACAATGAGCAGTTCTTC | CASSLGASENNEQFF
TRBJ1-1 | TRBV7-2 | . | . | TGTGCCAGCAGCTTACGCCTGGACCACACTGAAGCTTTCTTT | CASSLRLDHTEAFF
TRBJ1-5 | TRBV7-9 | . | . | TGTGCCAGCAGCCTTGACAGTTCGCCCCAGCATTTT | CASSLDSSPQHF
TRBJ2-1 | TRBV4-1 | TRBD2 | . | TGCGCCAGCAGCCAAGATTCGAGCGGGGGGGCCGATGAGCAGTTCTTC | CASSQDSSGGADEQFF
TRBJ1-2 | TRBV4-2 | . | . | TGTGCCAGCAGCCAAAGGATAGGGTGGGGCTACACCTTC | CASSQRIGWGYTF
TRBJ1-1 | TRBV3-1/TRBV3-2 | . | . | TGTGCCAGCAGCCAAGGGACAGCACGTGAAGCTTTCTTT | CASSQGTAREAFF
TRBJ2-2 | TRBV19 | . | . | TGTGCCAGTAAACAAGTTTCGAACACCGGGGAGCTGTTTTTT | CASKQVSNTGELFF
TRBJ1-5 | TRBV19 | TRBD1 | . | TGTGCCAGTAGTATAGCTCCGGGACAGGGGGCGCGGGGTCAGCCCCAGCATTTT | CASSIAPGQGARGQPQHF
TRBJ2-7 | TRBV29-1 | . | . | TGCAGCGCCACGGTCAGGAACTCCTACGAGCAGTACTTC | CSATVRNSYEQYF
TRBJ2-7 | TRBV6-2/TRBV6-3 | . | few | TGTGCCAGCAGTTACTCGCAGGGTTACGAGCAGTACTTC | CASSYSQGYEQYF
TRBJ2-2 | TRBV7-9 | TRBD1 | . | TGTGCCAGCAGCTTTCAGGGGGCTAACACCGGGGAGCTGTTTTTT | CASSFQGANTGELFF
TRBJ2-2 | TRBV7-2 | TRBD2 | . | TGTGCCAGCAGTGACCGACTAGCGGGGGGATTGAACACCGGGGAGCTGTTTTTT | CASSDRLAGGLNTGELFF
TRBJ2-3 | TRBV27 | TRBD2 | once | TGTGCCAGCAGCACGGGACTAGCGGGATCAGTAGGTACGCAGTATTTT | CASSTGLAGSVGTQYF
TRBJ2-5 | TRBV7-7 | TRBD2 | . | TGTGCCAGCAGCTCTCTAGCGGGGAGTCAAGAGACCCAGTACTTC | CASSSLAGSQETQYF
TRBJ2-4 | TRBV4-1 | TRBD2 | . | TGCGCCAGCAGCCAAATCGGACTAGCGGGGGGCCATCAGTACTTC | CASSQIGLAGGHQYF
TRBJ2-3 | TRBV15 | . | . | TGTGCCACCAGCAGAGCCCCAGGGCAAGGGGATACGCAGTATTTT | CATSRAPGQGDTQYF
TRBJ1-4 | TRBV7-2 | TRBD1 | . | TGTGCCAGCTCGGGACAGGGAGTTAATGAAAAACTGTTTTTT | CASSGQGVNEKLFF
TRBJ1-2 | TRBV5-6 | . | . | TGTGCCAGCAGCTTGGGTGGACTAGACTATGGCTACACCTTC | CASSLGGLDYGYTF
TRBJ1-5 | TRBV7-2 | . | . | TGTGCCAGCAGCCTTACAATGCAAGGGCAGCCCCAGCATTTT | CASSLTMQGQPQHF
TRBJ1-4 | TRBV7-3 | TRBD1 | . | TGTGCCAGCAGCGCTACAGGGGTCGGGGCTAATGAAAAACTGTTTTTT | CASSATGVGANEKLFF
TRBJ2-3 | TRBV5-1 | TRBD1 | . | TGCGCCAGCAGCTTGGCCAGACAGGGCAGCACAGATACGCAGTATTTT | CASSLARQGSTDTQYF